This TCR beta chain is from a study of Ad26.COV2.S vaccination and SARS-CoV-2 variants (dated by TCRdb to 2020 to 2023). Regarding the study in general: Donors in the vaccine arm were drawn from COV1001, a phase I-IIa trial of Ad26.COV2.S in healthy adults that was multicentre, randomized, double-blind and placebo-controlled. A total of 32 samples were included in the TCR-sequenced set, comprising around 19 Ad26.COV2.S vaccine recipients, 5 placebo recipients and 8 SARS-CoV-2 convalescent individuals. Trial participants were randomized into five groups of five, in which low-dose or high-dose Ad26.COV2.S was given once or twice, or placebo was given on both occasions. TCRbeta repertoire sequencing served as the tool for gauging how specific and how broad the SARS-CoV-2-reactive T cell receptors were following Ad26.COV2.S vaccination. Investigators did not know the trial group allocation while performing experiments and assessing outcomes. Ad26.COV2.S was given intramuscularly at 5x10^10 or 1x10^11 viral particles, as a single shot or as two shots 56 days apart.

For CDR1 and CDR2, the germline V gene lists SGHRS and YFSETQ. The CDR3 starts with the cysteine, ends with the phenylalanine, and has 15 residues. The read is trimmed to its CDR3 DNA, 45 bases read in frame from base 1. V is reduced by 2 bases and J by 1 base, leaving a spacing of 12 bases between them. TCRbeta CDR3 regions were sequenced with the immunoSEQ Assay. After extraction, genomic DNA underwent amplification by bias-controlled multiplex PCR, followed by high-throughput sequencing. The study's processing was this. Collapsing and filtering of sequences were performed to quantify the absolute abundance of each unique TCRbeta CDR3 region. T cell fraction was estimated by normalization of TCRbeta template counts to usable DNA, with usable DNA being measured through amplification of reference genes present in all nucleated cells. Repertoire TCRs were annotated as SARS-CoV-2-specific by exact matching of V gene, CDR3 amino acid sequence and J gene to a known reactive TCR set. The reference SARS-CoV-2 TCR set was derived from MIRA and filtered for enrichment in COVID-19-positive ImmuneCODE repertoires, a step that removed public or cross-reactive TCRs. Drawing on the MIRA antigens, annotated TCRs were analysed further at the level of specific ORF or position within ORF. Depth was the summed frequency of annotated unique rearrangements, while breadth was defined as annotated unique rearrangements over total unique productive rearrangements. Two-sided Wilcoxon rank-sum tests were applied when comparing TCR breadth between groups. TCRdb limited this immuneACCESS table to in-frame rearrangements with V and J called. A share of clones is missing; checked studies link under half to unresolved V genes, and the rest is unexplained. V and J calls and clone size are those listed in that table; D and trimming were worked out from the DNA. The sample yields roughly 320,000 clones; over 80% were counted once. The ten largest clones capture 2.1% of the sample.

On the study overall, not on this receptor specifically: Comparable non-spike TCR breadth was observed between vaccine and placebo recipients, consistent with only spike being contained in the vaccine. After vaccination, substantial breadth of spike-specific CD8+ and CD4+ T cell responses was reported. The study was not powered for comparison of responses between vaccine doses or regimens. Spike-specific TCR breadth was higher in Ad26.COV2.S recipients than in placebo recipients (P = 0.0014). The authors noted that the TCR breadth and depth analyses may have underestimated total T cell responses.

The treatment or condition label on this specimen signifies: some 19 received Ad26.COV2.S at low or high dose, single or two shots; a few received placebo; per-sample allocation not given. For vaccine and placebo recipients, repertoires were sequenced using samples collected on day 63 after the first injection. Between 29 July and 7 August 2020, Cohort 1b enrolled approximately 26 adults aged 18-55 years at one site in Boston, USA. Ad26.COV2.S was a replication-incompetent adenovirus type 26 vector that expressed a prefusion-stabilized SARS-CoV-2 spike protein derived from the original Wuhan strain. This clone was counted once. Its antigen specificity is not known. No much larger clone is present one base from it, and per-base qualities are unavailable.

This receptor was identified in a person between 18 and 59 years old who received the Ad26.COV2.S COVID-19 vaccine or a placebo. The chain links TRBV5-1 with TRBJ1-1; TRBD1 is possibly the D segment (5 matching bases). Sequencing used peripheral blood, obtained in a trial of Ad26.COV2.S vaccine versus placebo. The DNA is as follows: TGCGCCAGCAGCTTTGACGGGGACGGGAACACTGAAGCTTTCTTT. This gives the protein CASSFDGDGNTEAFF.